These 2 T cell receptor beta chains originate from one sample sequenced in a study of graft-versus-host responses after intestinal transplantation. TCRdb's table, derived via immunoSEQ multiplex PCR, lists solely in-frame clones and lacks some. The data hold about 89,000 clones, with approximately 94% observed a single time. The antigens of these receptors remain unknown. This sample comprised unstimulated CD8+ T cells sorted from spleen or lymph node cells, obtained before intestinal transplant. These receptor sequences come from a human donor who received an intestinal transplant.

V usage is TRBV30 and J usage is TRBJ1-2; unclear D gene. The ends were cut back, 7 bases at V and 0 bases at J, with 15 bases in the middle. CDR1 GTSNPN and CDR2 SVGIG come from the germline V gene (reference sequence). The CDR3 contains 14 residues. Here the CDR3 DNA reads TGTGCCTCAGACCCGGCTAGGTCTAACTATGGCTACACCTTC. Protein product: CASDPARSNYGYTF.

This chain joins TRBV27 and TRBJ2-7; D possibly corresponds to TRBD1 (5 bases). Trimming left V 3 bases short and J 5 bases short, with 17 bases between. The germline gives CDR1 MNHEY, CDR2 SMNVEV (reference sequence). The CDR3 spans 15 residues. CDR3: CASSFFGQGPDEQYF. CDR3 DNA sequence: TGTGCCAGCAGTTTCTTCGGACAAGGGCCTGACGAGCAGTACTTC.